A single T cell receptor beta chain is shown here with its context. Its target is unknown. This specimen belongs to a study of cytomegalovirus exposure and HLA in healthy donors. Background on the study: It was reported in a later analysis that the same platform had been used for the 120 validation repertoires as for the roughly 670 first-cohort repertoires.

This CDR3 is 14 amino acids long. V was trimmed by 4 bases and J by 0 bases, leaving 11 bases between them. Germline V CDR1 and CDR2: SGHRS, YFSETQ. Whole-study results and caveats: The study flagged around 150 TCR beta chains as cytomegalovirus-associated. Reports indicated that the classifier achieved high specificity and sensitivity in diagnosing cytomegalovirus status. That first-cohort TCR clusters tended to co-occur in the 120 or so validation repertoires was found in a later analysis.

Assay used: immunoSEQ multiplex PCR; TCRdb lists only in-frame clones, some missing. The sample has some 330,000 clones; 86% are singletons. The J gene is TRBJ2-7, the V gene TRBV5-1; perhaps TRBD1 as D (6 bases). The source of this sequence is a woman aged 18-29 years in good health and CMV-seronegative. The material sequenced was PBMCs. The CDR3 DNA reads as TGCGCCAGCAGCCCAGACAGGAGCTCCTACGAGCAGTACTTC. Translating it yields CASSPDRSSYEQYF.